The 27 T cell receptor beta chains reported below all come from one sample, sequenced in a study of preoperative IRX-2 immunotherapy in early breast cancer. The table came from immunoSEQ multiplex PCR; TCRdb's copy has only in-frame clones and leaves some out. Counted here are around 88,000 clones, 86% occurring once; the ten biggest clones make up about 2.1%. Treatment noted: preoperative locoregional IRX-2 cytokine immunotherapy. Sequencing was performed on tumor tissue, taken after IRX-2 immunotherapy. The receptor source for this set is a human donor with breast cancer.

This chain uses TRBV6-8 with TRBJ1-2; D unresolved. CDR1 MNHGY and CDR2 SAAAGT come from the germline V gene. V was trimmed by 4 bases and J by 5 bases, leaving 8 bases between them. The CDR3 spans 12 residues. CDR3: CASSSYGYGYTF. The CDR3 region has the DNA TGTGCCAGCAGTTCCTACGGTTATGGCTACACCTTC.

This clone was seen a few times. J is TRBJ2-7 and V is TRBV29-1; D is uncertain. The CDR3 is 12 residues long. With 4 bases removed from V and 0 bases from J, the gap between germline ends came to 7 bases. Germline V CDR1 and CDR2: SQVTM, ANQGSEA. The CDR3 region is CSVGRASYEQYF. The CDR3 region has the DNA TGCAGCGTTGGAAGGGCCTCCTACGAGCAGTACTTC.

This rearrangement joins TRBV1 to TRBJ1-3. TRBV1 has pseudogene status. This CDR3 has 15 amino acids. CDR3 DNA: TGCGCCAGCAGCCAAGTGTGGGTATCTGGAAACACCATATATTTT. Translating gives CASSQVWVSGNTIYF.

The chain carries TRBV7-8 and TRBJ1-3, with D possibly matching TRBD1 (5 bases). Germline V gene data show CDR1 as SGHVS and CDR2 as FQNEAQ. The CDR3 contains 16 residues. The V and J ends lost 8 bases and 6 bases respectively, with 23 bases between them. The CDR3 reads CASGLWRIREENTIYF. Here the CDR3 DNA reads TGTGCCAGCGGACTTTGGAGAATCAGGGAAGAAAACACCATATATTTT. The full variable domain, completed using reference TRBV7-8 and TRBJ1-3, is GAGVSQSPRYKVAKRGQDVALRCDPISGHVSLFWYQQALGQGPEFLTYFQNEAQLDKSGLPSDRFFAERPEGSVSTLKIQRTQQEDSAVYLCASGLWRIREENTIYFGEGSWLTVV.

The rearrangement uses TRBV5-1 and TRBJ2-5; 10 bases match TRBD1. Trimming at V came to 3 bases and at J to 7 bases, leaving 12 bases not matched to a gene. The CDR3 loop spans 16 amino acids. Looked up from germline, CDR1 is SGHRS and CDR2 is YFSETQ. Here the CDR3 reads CASSSNPTGGERTQYF. CDR3 nucleotide sequence: TGCGCCAGCAGCTCGAACCCGACAGGGGGCGAGCGGACCCAGTACTTC.

This clone was observed once. As DNA, the CDR3 is TGCGCCAGCAGCCAAGAGGGGGGTAACGGCAATCAGCCCCAGCATTTT. Its translation is CASSQEGGNGNQPQHF. The V gene is TRBV4-1, the J gene TRBJ1-5, with D tentatively TRBD1 (5 bases). The length of the CDR3 is 16 residues. V dropped 0 bases and J dropped 2 bases, with 11 bases sitting between them. The germline gives CDR1 MGHRA, CDR2 YSYEKL.

The rearrangement uses TRBV6-8 and TRBJ1-3; a possible D gene is TRBD1 (6 bases). Germline V gene lookup returns CDR1 MNHGY and CDR2 SAAAGT. V was trimmed by 6 bases and J by 3 bases, leaving 9 bases between them. The CDR3 is 13 amino acids. The CDR3 region has the DNA TGTGCCAGCAGCCTCAGGGGTGGAAACACCATATATTTT. It specifies CASSLRGGNTIYF.

The V and J genes are TRBV22-1 and TRBJ1-2; whether TRBD1, the table's D call, matches the DNA was not checked. TRBV22-1 is deemed a pseudogene. This CDR3 has 15 amino acids. The CDR3 sequence: CATSDRTGGNYGYTF. CDR3 bases: TGTGCCACCAGTGACCGGACAGGGGGCAACTATGGCTACACCTTC.

The CDR3 reads CASSLKQGARAGANVLTF. The CDR3 DNA follows: TGTGCCAGCAGCTTAAAGCAGGGGGCGAGGGCTGGGGCCAACGTCCTGACTTTC. The chain combines TRBV11-3 with TRBJ2-6; 8 bases line up with TRBD1. CDR1 and CDR2 from the germline V gene are SGHNT and YENEEA. This CDR3 contains 18 residues. V was clipped by 2 bases and J by 2 bases; unmatched bases: 8.

V and J are TRBV29-1 and TRBJ1-3, with no clear D. The germline V gene encodes CDR1 SQVTM and CDR2 ANQGSEA. The CDR3 loop spans 13 amino acids. The V and J ends lost 4 bases and 4 bases respectively, with 11 bases between them. This CDR3 reads CSVGGVRGNTIYF. The CDR3 nucleotides are TGCAGCGTTGGGGGAGTGAGGGGAAACACCATATATTTT.

This clone was seen a single time. V usage is TRBV28 and J usage is TRBJ1-2; the D is unclear. CDR1 is MDHEN and CDR2 is SYDVKM in the germline V gene. V dropped 6 bases and J dropped 5 bases, with 19 bases sitting between them. The CDR3 length is 15 residues. The chain's CDR3 is CASRGSWALRYGYTF. The CDR3 DNA follows: TGTGCCAGCAGGGGCTCGTGGGCCTTGAGGTATGGCTACACCTTC.

This clone was observed at least ten times. The sample holds other DNA sequences that translate to the same CDR3. V is TRBV18 and J is TRBJ1-2, with D maybe TRBD1 (6 bases). Germline lookup yields CDR1 KGHSH and CDR2 LQKENI. The V end was cut by 2 bases, the J end by 5 bases, with 9 bases between. The CDR3 extends over 13 amino acids. The CDR3 spells CASSPEGGYGYTF. For the CDR3, the DNA is TGTGCCAGCTCACCAGAAGGGGGGTATGGCTACACCTTC.

The chain uses TRBV28 and TRBJ2-2, with D perhaps given as TRBD1 or TRBD2 (6 bases each). The CDR3 contains 18 residues. V shed 5 bases and J shed 0 bases, with 19 bases lying between them. Germline CDR1 reads MDHEN; CDR2 reads SYDVKM. The CDR3 protein is CASSLLGGPLSNTGELFF. CDR3 DNA sequence: TGTGCCAGCAGTCTTTTAGGGGGGCCCCTCTCGAACACCGGGGAGCTGTTTTTT.

This chain connects TRBV11-3 to TRBJ2-3, with 9 bases aligning to TRBD2. The CDR3 runs to 14 residues. Germline V gives CDR1 SGHNT, CDR2 YENEEA. V dropped 7 bases and J dropped 6; count of bases not matched to a gene: 8. CDR3 sequence reads: CASTLRGGGDTQYF. The CDR3 coding sequence is TGTGCCAGCACCTTGCGGGGGGGCGGGGATACGCAGTATTTT.

V and J are TRBV6-8 and TRBJ1-2; unclear D gene. The V end lost 4 bases, the J end lost 4 bases, and 10 bases lay between the germline ends. This CDR3 spans 13 amino acids. Germline-derived CDR1 and CDR2 are MNHGY and SAAAGT. Here the CDR3 reads CASSFGPSYGYTF. The CDR3 bases are TGTGCCAGCAGTTTTGGACCGAGCTATGGCTACACCTTC.

The chain recombines TRBV7-8 with TRBJ2-2; the D gene is possibly TRBD2 (5 bases). This CDR3 contains 16 residues. The germline V gene has CDR1 SGHVS and CDR2 FQNEAQ. Trimming left V 3 bases short and J 4 bases short, with 15 bases between. This CDR3 is CASSLSRGPGTGELFF. In DNA form, the CDR3 reads TGTGCCAGCAGCTTGAGTCGGGGTCCGGGCACCGGGGAGCTGTTTTTT.

V is TRBV7-5 and J is TRBJ1-2. TRBV7-5 constitutes a pseudogene. The CDR3 runs to 14 residues. CDR3 residues: CASSRPGQVYGYTF. The CDR3 bases are TGTGCCAGCAGCCGCCCCGGGCAGGTCTATGGCTACACCTTC.

The chain's CDR3 is CASRLQGDQPQHF. CDR3 in DNA: TGTGCCAGCAGATTACAGGGAGATCAGCCCCAGCATTTT. The chain uses TRBV6-8 and TRBJ1-5; tentatively, D is TRBD1 (6 bases). Germline V gene data show CDR1 as MNHGY and CDR2 as SAAAGT. Trimming took off 6 bases at V and 5 bases at J, with 11 bases between the two ends. The CDR3 has 13 residues.

The chain couples TRBV5-1 to TRBJ1-5, with D tentatively TRBD1 (5 bases). The germline V and J ends were trimmed by 5 bases and 2 bases, with 11 bases remaining between them. In germline, CDR1 is SGHRS, CDR2 YFSETQ. CDR3 length equals 14 residues. The CDR3 loop is CASRIGTGNQPQHF. The CDR3 DNA is TGCGCCAGCAGGATTGGGACGGGCAATCAGCCCCAGCATTTT.

About this clone itself: At one of its ends the junction is not consistent with the germline gene, which may arise from a read error. V gene TRBV19 combines with J gene TRBJ2-7; D may be TRBD2 (5 bases). CDR3 size: 12 residues. The germline gives CDR1 LNHDA, CDR2 SQIVND (reference sequence). The CDR3 bases are TGTGCCAGTAGTATAAGCGGCTACAAGCAGTACTTC. Residues: CASSISGYKQYF.

The chain links TRBV10-2 to TRBJ2-7; 10 nucleotides line up with TRBD2. The V segment lost 8 bases and the J segment 5 bases; nucleotides outside the gene matches: 12. This CDR3 is built from 15 residues. Looked up from germline, CDR1 is WSHSY and CDR2 is SAAADI. The CDR3 nucleotides read TGCGCCAGCGCTAGTAGAAGCGGGAGGGCCCACGAGCAGTACTTC. Encoded protein: CASASRSGRAHEQYF.

This rearrangement joins TRBV6-8 to TRBJ2-5, with TRBD1 identical over 9 bases. CDR3 length: 14 residues. V lost 1 base, J lost 5 bases, and 2 bases stayed unmatched. Germline V CDR1 and CDR2: MNHGY, SAAAGT. In nucleotides, the CDR3 is TGTGCCAGCAGTTACTGGGACAGGGTTGAGACCCAGTACTTC. This codes for CASSYWDRVETQYF.

V is TRBV29-1 and J is TRBJ2-3, with D tentatively TRBD2 (6 bases). This CDR3 comprises 13 residues. CDR1 is SQVTM, CDR2 ANQGSEA, per germline. The V and J ends lost 6 bases and 4 bases respectively, with 14 bases between them. CDR3 loop: CSVASVLADTQYF. As DNA, the CDR3 is TGCAGCGTAGCTAGCGTTTTAGCAGATACGCAGTATTTT.

The chain links TRBV28 to TRBJ1-2; 10 nucleotides align to TRBD1. Trimming at V came to 3 bases and at J to 8 bases, leaving 6 bases not matched to a gene. The CDR3 covers 14 residues. Germline V gives CDR1 MDHEN, CDR2 SYDVKM. The CDR3 DNA sequence: TGTGCCAGCAGTTTGCGGACAGGGGGTTACGGCTACACCTTC. Its protein is CASSLRTGGYGYTF.

The J gene is TRBJ1-2, the V gene TRBV19; weak D call: TRBD1 (5 bases). CDR1 is LNHDA and CDR2 is SQIVND in the germline V gene (reference sequence). The V gene lost 5 bases and the J gene lost 4 bases, with 8 bases spanning the gap. The CDR3 spans 12 residues. Here the CDR3 reads CASSRQTYGYTF. In DNA form, the CDR3 reads TGTGCCAGTAGTCGACAGACCTATGGCTACACCTTC.

This rearrangement joins TRBV6-8 to TRBJ1-3; D gene uncertain. CDR1 is MNHGY and CDR2 is SAAAGT in the germline V gene. The CDR3 is 14 residues long. The V end lost 6 bases, the J end lost 0 bases, and 9 bases lay between the germline ends. CDR3 residues: CASRAGLSGNTIYF. CDR3 bases: TGTGCCAGCAGGGCAGGACTCTCTGGAAACACCATATATTTT.

The chain links TRBV11-3 to TRBJ1-1, with D unresolved. Germline V CDR1 and CDR2: SGHNT, YENEEA. The V and J ends lost 1 base and 4 bases respectively, with 19 bases between them. There are 17 residues in the CDR3. CDR3 loop: CASSLVAGNRKGTEAFF. The CDR3, as DNA: TGTGCCAGCAGCTTAGTTGCTGGGAATCGTAAAGGCACTGAAGCTTTCTTT.